Listed below are T cell receptor beta chains from one sample, sequenced in a study of tumor-infiltrating lymphocytes in localized non-small cell lung cancer. TCRdb's table, derived via immunoSEQ multiplex PCR, lists solely in-frame clones and lacks some. In the table there are about 12,000 clones, 65% to 85% of which are singletons. The sequencing input was lung tumor tissue. These receptor sequences come from a human donor with non-small cell lung cancer. Each CDR3 is given with its conserved first and last residue. The D gene is left open where the match is weak. The size entry is marked missing in some rows and otherwise reads once, few, many or a size class.

CSVDSQDGDTQYF,TGCAGCGTTGATTCGCAAGATGGGGATACGCAGTATTTT,-,-,TRBJ2-3,TRBV29-1
CASSPKPSGTVNSPLHF,TGTGCCAGCAGCCCCAAGCCCTCCGGGACAGTCAATTCACCCCTCCACTTT,TRBD1,-,TRBJ1-6,TRBV7-8
CAWSVPSRFAGEVSGNTIYF,TGTGCCTGGAGTGTACCCTCGCGTTTCGCAGGGGAAGTTTCTGGAAACACCATATATTTT,-,-,TRBJ1-3,TRBV30
CSKLMQETQYF,TGCAGTAAACTCATGCAAGAGACCCAGTACTTC,-,few,TRBJ2-5,TRBV20-1
CASSQGSGTDGYTF,TGTGCCAGCAGCCAAGGGAGCGGGACAGATGGCTACACCTTC,TRBD1,few,TRBJ1-2,TRBV4-2
CASSIGGGPYEQYF,TGTGCCAGTAGTATAGGTGGGGGGCCCTACGAGCAGTACTTC,-,-,TRBJ2-7,TRBV19
CASSQTRDNEQFF,TGTGCCAGCAGTCAAACTAGGGACAATGAGCAGTTCTTC,-,-,TRBJ2-1,TRBV6-6
CASSYSIGMGGYTF,TGTGCCAGCAGTTACTCGATTGGGATGGGTGGCTACACCTTC,-,few,TRBJ1-2,TRBV6-5
CASSHDKSGLVGYTF,TGTGCCAGCAGCCACGATAAATCGGGGCTCGTAGGCTACACCTTC,-,-,TRBJ1-2,TRBV11-2
CASSQEGVSGGVETQYF,TGTGCCAGCAGCCAAGAAGGAGTTTCGGGGGGGGTAGAGACCCAGTACTTC,TRBD2,-,TRBJ2-5,TRBV4-2
CASSSPPEDQETQYF,TGTGCCAGCAGTTCCCCACCGGAAGACCAAGAGACCCAGTACTTC,-,-,TRBJ2-5,TRBV6-5
CASRSEGNTIYF,TGCGCCAGCAGGAGCGAGGGAAACACCATATATTTT,-,-,TRBJ1-3,TRBV5-1
CASSTQPNQPQHF,TGTGCCAGTAGTACGCAACCTAATCAGCCCCAGCATTTT,-,-,TRBJ1-5,TRBV19
CASSNLGTAIKETQYF,TGTGCCAGTAGTAACCTTGGGACCGCAATTAAAGAGACCCAGTACTTC,-,-,TRBJ2-5,TRBV19
CASGSPRGPGELFF,TGTGCTAGTGGTTCTCCCAGGGGGCCCGGGGAGCTGTTTTTT,TRBD1,once,TRBJ2-2,TRBV12-5
CASSLDTKLFF,TGTGCCAGCAGCTTGGATACGAAACTGTTTTTT,-,-,TRBJ1-4,TRBV11-2
CASSFDSSSGNTIYF,TGTGCCAGCTCATTTGACAGTTCTTCTGGAAACACCATATATTTT,-,once,TRBJ1-3,TRBV18
CASSQMGQGHEKLFF,TGCGCCAGCAGCCAAATGGGACAGGGGCATGAAAAACTGTTTTTT,TRBD1,-,TRBJ1-4,TRBV4-3
CASSSGTSPNTGELFF,TGTGCCAGCAGCTCGGGGACTAGCCCTAACACCGGGGAGCTGTTTTTT,TRBD2,once,TRBJ2-2,TRBV9
CASSKVVGGPEGYTF,TGTGCCAGTAGTAAGGTCGTCGGGGGTCCGGAGGGCTACACCTTC,-,-,TRBJ1-2,TRBV19
CASSHRTEAFF,TGTGCCAGCAGTCACCGCACTGAAGCTTTCTTT,-,-,TRBJ1-1,TRBV6-6
CASSLYGTGGFREQYF,TGTGCCAGCAGTTTATATGGGACAGGGGGATTTCGAGAGCAGTACTTC,TRBD1,-,TRBJ2-7,TRBV27
CASRLGVEGVTDTQYF,TGTGCCAGTAGATTAGGCGTTGAGGGGGTCACAGATACGCAGTATTTT,-,-,TRBJ2-3,TRBV19
CASSPPQGARTGELFF,TGTGCCAGCAGCCCCCCACAGGGGGCGCGGACCGGGGAGCTGTTTTTT,TRBD1,-,TRBJ2-2,TRBV7-2
CASSVGDWVFDEQFF,TGTGCCAGCAGCGTAGGGGACTGGGTGTTCGATGAGCAGTTCTTC,-,-,TRBJ2-1,TRBV9
CASSYSRRSMAGELFF,TGTGCCAGCAGTTACAGTAGAAGAAGTATGGCCGGGGAGCTGTTTTTT,-,-,TRBJ2-2,TRBV6-5
CASSLRGATDTQYF,TGCGCCAGCAGCTTGCGGGGGGCCACAGATACGCAGTATTTT,TRBD2,-,TRBJ2-3,TRBV10-1
CASSEGIRGQGNTIYF,TGTGCCAGCAGTGAAGGGATCAGGGGACAGGGAAACACCATATATTTT,TRBD1,-,TRBJ1-3,TRBV2
CASSYTSRGDGYGYTF,TGTGCCAGCAGCTATACCTCCCGGGGAGACGGCTATGGCTACACCTTC,-,-,TRBJ1-2,TRBV7-9
CASSYSNYNEQFF,TGTGCCAGCAGTTACTCAAACTACAATGAGCAGTTCTTC,-,-,TRBJ2-1,TRBV6-5
CSARPRAHYGYTF,TGCAGCGCTCGGCCTCGGGCCCACTATGGCTACACCTTC,-,-,TRBJ1-2,TRBV29-1
CASSLTSSYNEQFF,TGTGCCAGCAGCCTTACAAGCTCCTACAATGAGCAGTTCTTC,-,-,TRBJ2-1,TRBV7-8
CASSFRTGDGYTF,TGTGCCAGCAGCTTCCGGACGGGTGATGGCTACACCTTC,-,-,TRBJ1-2,TRBV7-9
CASSLSVGPRGHGYTF,TGTGCCAGCAGTTTATCCGTCGGGCCGAGAGGGCATGGCTACACCTTC,-,-,TRBJ1-2,TRBV27
CANGPGTGTNNYGYTF,TGTGCCAACGGTCCCGGGACAGGGACCAATAACTATGGCTACACCTTC,TRBD1,-,TRBJ1-2,TRBV2
CASSLVVSPYEQYF,TGCGCCAGCAGTCTGGTGGTTTCCCCCTACGAGCAGTACTTC,-,-,TRBJ2-7,TRBV5-1
CAGGRQLNQPQHF,TGTGCAGGGGGGAGACAGCTCAATCAGCCCCAGCATTTT,-,-,TRBJ1-5,TRBV19
CASSLGTPSEQYF,TGTGCCAGCAGCCTGGGAACCCCCTCCGAGCAGTACTTC,-,-,TRBJ2-7,TRBV5-4
CASSYLTGTTGELFF,TGTGCCAGCAGTTACCTTACAGGAACTACCGGGGAGCTGTTTTTT,-,-,TRBJ2-2,TRBV6-5
CASSLSQLNTEAFF,TGTGCCAGCAGTTTATCCCAGCTGAACACTGAAGCTTTCTTT,-,-,TRBJ1-1,TRBV27
CASSLSTDTQYF,TGCGCCAGCAGCTTGAGCACAGATACGCAGTATTTT,-,once,TRBJ2-3,TRBV5-1
CAISEPTSGQPQHF,TGTGCCATCAGTGAGCCTACGTCGGGACAGCCCCAGCATTTT,-,-,TRBJ1-5,TRBV10-3
CASSPGTGGRNEKLFF,TGTGCCAGCTCTCCCGGGACAGGGGGCCGTAATGAAAAACTGTTTTTT,TRBD1,-,TRBJ1-4,TRBV2
CASSPAEGRVHTF,TGTGCCAGCAGCCCCGCGGAGGGCCGTGTTCACACCTTC,-,-,TRBJ1-2,TRBV7-9
CASSDSPRPGGQPQHF,TGTGCCAGCAGTGATTCTCCCCGTCCGGGCGGGCAGCCCCAGCATTTT,-,-,TRBJ1-5,TRBV6-1
CASRSAWTGILGGELFF,TGCGCCAGCAGAAGTGCTTGGACAGGGATATTAGGCGGGGAGCTGTTTTTT,TRBD1,few,TRBJ2-2,TRBV4-1
CASSFGQSEQYF,TGTGCCAGCAGCTTTGGACAGTCCGAGCAGTACTTC,-,few,TRBJ2-7,TRBV7-2
CASSLGPVNSPLHF,TGTGCCAGCAGCCTAGGACCGGTTAATTCACCCCTCCACTTT,-,-,TRBJ1-6,TRBV27
CASSIRSGEANYGYTF,TGTGCCAGTAGTATCCGGTCGGGCGAAGCTAACTATGGCTACACCTTC,-,-,TRBJ1-2,TRBV19
CASSLIKGSDRGYEQYF,TGTGCCAGCAGCTTAATAAAGGGGTCGGACAGGGGCTACGAGCAGTACTTC,TRBD1,-,TRBJ2-7,TRBV7-8
CASSPERSIGELFF,TGTGCCAGCTCACCAGAGAGGTCGATCGGGGAGCTGTTTTTT,-,-,TRBJ2-2,TRBV18
CAGGQDQDTEAFF,TGTGCCGGGGGACAGGATCAGGACACTGAAGCTTTCTTT,TRBD1,few,TRBJ1-1,TRBV30
CASSPGTDEKLFF,TGTGCCAGCTCACCAGGGACAGATGAAAAACTGTTTTTT,TRBD1,-,TRBJ1-4,TRBV18
CASSFTGSSGGAYIQYF,TGTGCCAGCAGCTTCACAGGGTCTAGCGGGGGGGCGTACATTCAGTACTTC,TRBD2,-,TRBJ2-4,TRBV5-6